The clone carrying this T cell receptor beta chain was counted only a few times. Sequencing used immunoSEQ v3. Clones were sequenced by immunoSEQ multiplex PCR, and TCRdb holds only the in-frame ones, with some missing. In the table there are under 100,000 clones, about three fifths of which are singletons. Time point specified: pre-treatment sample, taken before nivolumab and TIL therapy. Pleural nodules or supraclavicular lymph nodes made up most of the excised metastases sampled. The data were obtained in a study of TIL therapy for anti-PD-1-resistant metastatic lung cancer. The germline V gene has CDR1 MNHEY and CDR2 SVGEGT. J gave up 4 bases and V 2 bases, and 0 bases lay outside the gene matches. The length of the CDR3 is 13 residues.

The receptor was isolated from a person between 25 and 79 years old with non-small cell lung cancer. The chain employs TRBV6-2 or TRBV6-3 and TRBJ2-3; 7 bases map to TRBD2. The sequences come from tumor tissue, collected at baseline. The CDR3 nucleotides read TGTGCCAGCAGTTACCGGGAGGCAGATACGCAGTATTTT. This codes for CASSYREADTQYF.